This T cell receptor (beta chain) was sequenced in a study of identical twins. In every case, the donor was a healthy Caucasian. As concerns this clonotype: The antigen is not known.

Points from the study as a whole: Reduced insertions were recorded for abundant cord blood beta clonotypes, with no such pattern in memory repertoires. Models underpredicted monozygotic twin sharing of out-of-frame TCR alpha. Analyses of zero insertions could be partly confounded by invariant MAIT and iNKT cells.

From the 5' RACE reads, TCRdb called clonotypes with MiXCR, one entry per CDR3 protein. The sample lists around 280,000 distinct CDR3 sequences, roughly 8.6% occurring once. Trimming left V 3 bases short and J 4 bases short, with 7 bases between. Germline assignment: CDR1 MNHEY and CDR2 SMNVEV (reference sequence). The CDR3 consists of 13 residues. This sample was shared with a second study, whose subject was yellow fever vaccine responses in identical twins.

The gene calls are TRBV27 and TRBJ2-1; D is uncertain. Sequencing was done on a sample of memory (CD45RO+) T cells sorted from blood. The sequence came from a woman in her late teens or twenties in good health. The CDR3 here is CASSFQGYNEQFF. Here the CDR3 DNA reads TGTGCCAGCAGTTTCCAAGGGTACAATGAGCAGTTCTTC.